The following is a T cell receptor (beta chain) sequence with its context. Authors' processing steps: Junction-only sequences without quality scores were provided by ImmunoSEQ, so filtering was different. Sequencing was performed with immunoSEQ multiplex PCR; in TCRdb, only in-frame clones are kept and a portion is missing. That table furnishes V, J and clone size, whereas the DNA furnished D and trimming. Here the sample spans about 1.1 million clones, approximately 77% being singletons. The data derive from a study of shared clonotypes between healthy human individuals. This CDR3 has 15 residues. The V end lost 4 bases, the J end lost 2 bases, and 13 bases lay between the germline ends. The germline V gene has CDR1 ENHRY and CDR2 SYGVKD.

The chain carries TRBV10-3 and TRBJ2-3, with D possibly being TRBD2 (7 bases). The clonotype originates from a man between 18 and 29 years old in good health. Some clones in this sample may be carry-over from other donors' samples. The sample consisted of memory CD4+ T cells from PBMCs. Specified subset: CD45RA-negative fraction. The DNA for the CDR3 is TGTGCCATCAGTGGAGGGGGAGGGGCCACAGATACGCAGTATTTT. Translation: CAISGGGGATDTQYF.